This record concerns one TCR beta chain sequence. Its target is not known. The sample is drawn from a study of CD8+CD57+ T cells in acquired aplastic anemia. Findings and limits, study-wide: Patients were compared with controls for CD8+ Simpson's diversity, and no significant difference emerged. Patients and controls had in common fewer than 30 CD8+ CDR3 sequences.

Sequenced patients had shown CD8+CD57+ cell expansion by flow cytometry. No patient had been given any therapy when blood was sampled. Genomic DNA was employed as the template in profiling TCR beta VDJ and CDR3. TCRdb used MiXCR to reprocess the reads, holding one entry per CDR3 protein. The sample yields just over 450,000 distinct CDR3 sequences, over 25% seen once. The V gene lost 8 bases and the J gene lost 4 bases, with 14 bases spanning the gap. The germline V gene has CDR1 SQVTM and CDR2 ANQGSEA. The CDR3 runs 12 residues. The V call is TRBV29-1, the J call TRBJ1-2, with a weak D call TRBD1 (5 bases). Sequenced: sorted CD4+, CD8+, or CD8+CD57+ T cells (not recorded which) from PBMCs. This clonotype originated in a human donor with aplastic anemia. The CDR3 loop reads CSSGRESYGYTF. The DNA for the CDR3 is TGCAGCTCGGGACGGGAGAGCTATGGCTACACCTTC.